A selection of T cell receptor beta chains follows, all from one sample in a study of T-cell reconstitution after alpha-beta-depleted transplantation in children. TCRdb reprocessed the PCR reads via MiXCR and lists one record per CDR3 protein. The sample consists of a few hundred thousand distinct CDR3 sequences, over 25% of them appearing once. The source material was PBMCs, sampled before TCRalphabeta/CD19-depleted stem cell transplant. The receptors come from a boy younger than two with Wiskott-Aldrich syndrome, due to receive a stem cell transplant. The CDR3 runs from the conserved cysteine through the conserved F or W. A D gene is named only where the DNA matches it firmly. The size field is filled for only some rows; it gives once, few, many or a size class.

TGTGCCAGCAGACTAGGGGGTGACCAGAATCAGCCCCAGCATTTT,CASRLGGDQNQPQHF,TRBJ1-5,TRBV12-3/TRBV12-4,few,NA
TGTGCCAGCAGTTCCCTCGGGGAGCTGTTTTTT,CASSSLGELFF,TRBJ2-2,TRBV3-1,NA,NA
TGTGCCTCGAGAAGGACTAGCGGGCTTACAGATACGCAGTATTTT,CASRRTSGLTDTQYF,TRBJ2-3,TRBV10-3,few,TRBD2
TGTGCCACCAGTGAGGCGGGAGGAGAAGAGCAGTTCTTC,CATSEAGGEEQFF,TRBJ2-1,TRBV24-1,NA,TRBD2
TGTGCCAGCAGCTTGCGCCCGAAGAATTCACCCCTCCACTTC,CASSLRPKNSPLHF,TRBJ1-6,TRBV11-1,NA,NA
TGTGCCAGCTCATTGTCGGGACAGGGGACGCCTGAAGCTTTCTTT,CASSLSGQGTPEAFF,TRBJ1-1,TRBV18,NA,TRBD1
TGCGCCAGCAGCTTGCTAGAAAACACCGGGGAGCTGTTTTTT,CASSLLENTGELFF,TRBJ2-2,TRBV5-1,NA,NA
TGTGCCAGCAGTGGAGGAGGGTTGATCCAGCCCCAGCATTTT,CASSGGGLIQPQHF,TRBJ1-5,TRBV6-1,few,NA
TGTGCCAGTTTTTTTCAGGGACCGAACACTGAAGCTTTCTTT,CASFFQGPNTEAFF,TRBJ1-1,TRBV19,NA,NA
TGCAGCGTTGCGACAGGGGCGATCACTGAAGCTTTCTTT,CSVATGAITEAFF,TRBJ1-1,TRBV29-1,few,TRBD1
TGTGCCAGCAGCTTGGACAGGGGGAGATATGGCTACACCTTC,CASSLDRGRYGYTF,TRBJ1-2,TRBV5-6,NA,TRBD1
TGCAGTGCTAGCCCACCCCTCGCTAGCGGGCTCACAGATACGCAGTATTTT,CSASPPLASGLTDTQYF,TRBJ2-3,TRBV20-1,few,TRBD2